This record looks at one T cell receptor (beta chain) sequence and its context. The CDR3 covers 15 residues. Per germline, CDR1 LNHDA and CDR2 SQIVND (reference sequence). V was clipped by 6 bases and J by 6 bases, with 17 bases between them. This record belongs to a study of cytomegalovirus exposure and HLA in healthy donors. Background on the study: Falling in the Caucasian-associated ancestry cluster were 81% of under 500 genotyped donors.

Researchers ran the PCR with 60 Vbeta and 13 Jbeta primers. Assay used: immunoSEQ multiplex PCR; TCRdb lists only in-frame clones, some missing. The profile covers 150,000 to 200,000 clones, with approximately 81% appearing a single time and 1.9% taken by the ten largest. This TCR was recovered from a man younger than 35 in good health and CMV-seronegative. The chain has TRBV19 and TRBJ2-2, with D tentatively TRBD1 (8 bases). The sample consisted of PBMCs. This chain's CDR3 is CASSSQGGLAGELFF. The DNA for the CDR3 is TGTGCCAGTAGCTCACAGGGGGGGCTGGCCGGGGAGCTGTTTTTT.